The present T cell receptor beta chain was sequenced within a study of CD8+ T cells in alopecia areata. RNA extraction and reverse transcription yielded cDNA as sequencing template. Clones were sequenced by immunoSEQ multiplex PCR, and TCRdb holds only the in-frame ones, with some missing. The sample lists approximately 300,000 clones, 58% occurring once. Treatment of the sample: oral pan-JAK inhibitor, 5-10 mg twice daily. Patients with alopecia areata provided lesional scalp punch biopsies as well as peripheral blood. This clone was seen more than once but under ten times. With 3 bases removed from V and 6 bases from J, the gap between germline ends came to 17 bases. Germline V gene data show CDR1 as LNHNV and CDR2 as YYDKDF (reference sequence). This CDR3 has 15 residues.

The sequencing here drew on CD4+ T cells sorted from blood, taken at week 24, from a patient treated with tofacitinib. The sequence derives from a human donor with alopecia areata. V is TRBV15 and J is TRBJ1-1; D is undetermined. CDR3 loop: CATSSDGRLGAEAFF. The CDR3 DNA reads as TGTGCCACCAGCAGCGACGGCAGACTTGGGGCTGAAGCTTTCTTT. The whole variable domain, remainder taken from reference TRBV15 and TRBJ1-1, is DAMVIQNPRYQVTQFGKPVTLSCSQTLNHNVMYWYQQKSSQAPKLLFHYYDKDFNNEADTPDNFQSRRPNTSFCFLDIRSPGLGDTAMYLCATSSDGRLGAEAFFGQGTRLTVV.